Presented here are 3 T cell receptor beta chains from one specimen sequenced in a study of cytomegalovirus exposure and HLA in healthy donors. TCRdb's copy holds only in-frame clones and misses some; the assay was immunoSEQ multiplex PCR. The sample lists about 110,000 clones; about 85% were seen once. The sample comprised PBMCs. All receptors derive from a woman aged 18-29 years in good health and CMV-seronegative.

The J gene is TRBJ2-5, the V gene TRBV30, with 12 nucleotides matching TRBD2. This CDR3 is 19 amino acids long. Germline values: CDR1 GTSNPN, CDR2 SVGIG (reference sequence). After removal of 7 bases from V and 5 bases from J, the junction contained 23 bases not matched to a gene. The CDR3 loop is CASTTSSSGGALMRETQYF. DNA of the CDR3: TGTGCCTCCACAACCTCTTCTAGCGGGGGGGCCTTAATGCGGGAGACCCAGTACTTC.

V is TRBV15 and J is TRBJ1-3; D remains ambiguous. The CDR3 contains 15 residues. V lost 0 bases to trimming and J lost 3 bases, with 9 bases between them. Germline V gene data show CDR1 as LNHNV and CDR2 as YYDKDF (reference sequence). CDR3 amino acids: CATSRDRGGGNTIYF. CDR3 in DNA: TGTGCCACCAGCAGAGATAGAGGTGGTGGAAACACCATATATTTT.

The CDR3 region is CATENGQGINQPQHF. DNA for the CDR3: TGTGCCACCGAGAATGGACAGGGTATAAATCAGCCCCAGCATTTT. The rearrangement joins TRBV10-3 to TRBJ1-5; TRBD1 matches at 8 bases. Germline values: CDR1 ENHRY, CDR2 SYGVKD. The CDR3 spans 15 residues. J gave up 4 bases and V 10 bases, and 12 bases lay outside the gene matches.